Given below is one TCR beta chain in context. The antigen remains undetermined. Profiled with immunoSEQ multiplex PCR; TCRdb holds only in-frame clones, not every one. The sample comprises 150,000 or so clones, about 87% of which are singletons, and around 3% rests with the top ten. This sample was taken from a study of T cell responses to AZD1222 COVID-19 vaccine. Study-wide points: Close to half of all spike-specific TCRs reportedly target regions of the variants that are unmutated.

Between the trimmed V and J ends, which lost 0 bases and 3 bases, there was a span of 5 bases. The CDR3 extends over 14 amino acids. Per the germline V gene, CDR1 is SGHVS and CDR2 is FNYEAQ. V and J are TRBV7-6 and TRBJ2-2; D ambiguous. This sequence was found in an adult in good health. The sample was peripheral blood, taken on day 0 of AZD1222 vaccination. The CDR3 is CASSLAQDTGELFF. DNA of the CDR3: TGTGCCAGCAGCTTAGCGCAGGACACCGGGGAGCTGTTTTTT.